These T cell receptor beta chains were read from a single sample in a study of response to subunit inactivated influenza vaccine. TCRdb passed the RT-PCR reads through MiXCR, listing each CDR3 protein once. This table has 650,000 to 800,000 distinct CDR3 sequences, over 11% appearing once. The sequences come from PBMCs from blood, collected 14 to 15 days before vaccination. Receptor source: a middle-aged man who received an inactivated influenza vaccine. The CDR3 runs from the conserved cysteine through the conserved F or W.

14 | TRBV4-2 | CASSLRILGSPLHF
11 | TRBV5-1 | CASTQGGSQYF
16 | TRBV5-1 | CASSPGWGKGDSPLHF
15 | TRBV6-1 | CASGERSWLSEKLFF
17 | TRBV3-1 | CASSHNKDSRFSYEQYF
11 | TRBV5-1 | CASREAGEQYF
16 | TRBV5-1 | CASSLAWVAATYEQYF
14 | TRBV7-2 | CASSPSTLERGQYF
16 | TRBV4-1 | CASSLTGTGGFYEQYF
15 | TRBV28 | CASSPGGTLNQPQHF
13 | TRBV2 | CASKGFSTDTQYF
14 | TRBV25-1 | CASSEFRTADTQYF
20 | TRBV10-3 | CAISESIGLAGGPYTDTQYF
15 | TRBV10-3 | CAISEQGPGANVLTF
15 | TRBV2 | CASNLMVIRGSEQFF
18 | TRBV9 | CASSAGQGQGAGKNIQYF
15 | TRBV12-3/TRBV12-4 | CASSPYGPINEKLFF
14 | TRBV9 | CASSVEPERDTQYF
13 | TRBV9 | CASRGEGTGELFF
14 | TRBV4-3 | CASSQDYREETQYF
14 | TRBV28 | CATLPTGRGETQYF
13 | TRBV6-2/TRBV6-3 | CASSYVGVTEAFF
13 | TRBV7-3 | CASSSGWGTEAFF
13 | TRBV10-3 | CAISATPTDTQYF
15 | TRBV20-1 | CSAAHRPGTYNEQFF
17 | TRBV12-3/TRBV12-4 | CASRARRTGQGADTQYF
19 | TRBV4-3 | CASSQGLAGGGGSYNEQFF
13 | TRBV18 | CASSAERDTEAFF
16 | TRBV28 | CASSSPAGGNTGELFF